What follows describes a single T cell receptor beta chain. Many counts were recorded for this clonotype. Its antigen specificity is not known. The input lacks base qualities; no much larger clone sits a single base away. TCRdb lists the instrument as Illumina NovaSeq 6000. Using 5'RACE with constant-segment primers, TCRalpha and TCRbeta cDNA libraries were constructed, with sample barcodes and unique molecular identifiers added in the process. RNA was extracted from every sample with Trizol reagent. Amplification of the libraries took two PCR steps, and the second step added a second sample barcode plus Illumina TruSeq adapters. Sequencing of the libraries was done on an Illumina NovaSeq, producing 2 x 150 bp paired-end reads. Per the original workflow: Demultiplexing of reads and collapsing into UMI-guided consensus sequences were performed with migec v1.2.7. Using mixcr v2.1.11, UMI consensuses were aligned to TRA and TRB V and J templates and then assembled into clonotypes. Expanded or contracted clonotypes were those called significant by both edgeR and NoisET, with noise models trained on biological replicates. edgeR calls used a false discovery rate-adjusted p below 0.01 and a log2 fold-change threshold of 1. As an exploratory analysis of dynamics, max-normalized trajectories of the 1000 most abundant clonotypes were examined by PCA with hierarchical clustering. Separately sequenced CD4+ and CD8+ repertoires were used to assign the CD4 or CD8 phenotype of responding clones. Using fastp trimming at Q25 and MiXCR clonotype assembly, TCRdb reanalyzed the public sequencing data and kept in-frame beta chains. Entries are consolidated by CDR3 protein sequence, retaining the most common genes and DNA. It is TCRdb's table, rather than the study itself, that gives the V and J calls and clone size. The sample has 250,000 to 350,000 distinct CDR3 sequences on record, 15% to 20% of them singletons. The ten largest clones take up more than 20% of the sample.

The source of the sample is a study of T-cell memory formation after mild COVID-19 (dated by TCRdb to about 2021). In the study overall: Most TCR sequence clusters were specific to one of the two donors. Longitudinal TCRalpha and TCRbeta repertoire sequencing tracked T-cell clones expanding and contracting after mild COVID-19 in two donors. Two young, previously healthy adult volunteers made up the cohort, one male and one female. Findings and caveats that apply to the study as a whole: The second-wave clones that peaked on day 37 were not confirmed to be SARS-CoV-2 specific. The detection of some responding clones in pre-infection memory suggests that pre-existing cross-reactive memory T cells joined the SARS-CoV-2 response. Contracting CD4+ clones were found mainly in CM and EM memory subsets, while CD8+ clones were enriched in EMRA. Balanced CD4/CD8 phenotypes were observed for clones contracting from day 15 to 85, whereas a bias towards CD4+ was observed for a second wave of clones expanding from day 15 to 37. The study covered only a couple of mild cases, and larger cohorts including severe cases with pre-infection samples were considered necessary.

Ficoll-Paque density gradient centrifugation was used to isolate PBMCs. The germline V gene encodes CDR1 SGHTA and CDR2 FQGNSA. V is pared back by 9 bases and J by 1 base, with 4 bases lying between the germline termini. Inclusive of the bounding cysteine and phenylalanine, the CDR3 is 10 residues long. Just the 30-base CDR3 DNA is kept, in frame starting at base 1. This TCR was sampled from a man aged 18 to 30 who had mild COVID-19 (a few samples of this study predate the infection). The sample titles of this study are shuffled in the database, so cell type and time point are left out; the donor was told from shared clones. Sequenced: PBMCs or a T cell subset sorted from them (not recorded which). The receptor chain draws on TRBV7-2 and TRBJ2-7; confidence is insufficient to name the D gene. The CDR3 protein sequence reads: CASGSYEQYF. The DNA is as follows: TGTGCCAGTGGGTCCTACGAGCAGTACTTC.